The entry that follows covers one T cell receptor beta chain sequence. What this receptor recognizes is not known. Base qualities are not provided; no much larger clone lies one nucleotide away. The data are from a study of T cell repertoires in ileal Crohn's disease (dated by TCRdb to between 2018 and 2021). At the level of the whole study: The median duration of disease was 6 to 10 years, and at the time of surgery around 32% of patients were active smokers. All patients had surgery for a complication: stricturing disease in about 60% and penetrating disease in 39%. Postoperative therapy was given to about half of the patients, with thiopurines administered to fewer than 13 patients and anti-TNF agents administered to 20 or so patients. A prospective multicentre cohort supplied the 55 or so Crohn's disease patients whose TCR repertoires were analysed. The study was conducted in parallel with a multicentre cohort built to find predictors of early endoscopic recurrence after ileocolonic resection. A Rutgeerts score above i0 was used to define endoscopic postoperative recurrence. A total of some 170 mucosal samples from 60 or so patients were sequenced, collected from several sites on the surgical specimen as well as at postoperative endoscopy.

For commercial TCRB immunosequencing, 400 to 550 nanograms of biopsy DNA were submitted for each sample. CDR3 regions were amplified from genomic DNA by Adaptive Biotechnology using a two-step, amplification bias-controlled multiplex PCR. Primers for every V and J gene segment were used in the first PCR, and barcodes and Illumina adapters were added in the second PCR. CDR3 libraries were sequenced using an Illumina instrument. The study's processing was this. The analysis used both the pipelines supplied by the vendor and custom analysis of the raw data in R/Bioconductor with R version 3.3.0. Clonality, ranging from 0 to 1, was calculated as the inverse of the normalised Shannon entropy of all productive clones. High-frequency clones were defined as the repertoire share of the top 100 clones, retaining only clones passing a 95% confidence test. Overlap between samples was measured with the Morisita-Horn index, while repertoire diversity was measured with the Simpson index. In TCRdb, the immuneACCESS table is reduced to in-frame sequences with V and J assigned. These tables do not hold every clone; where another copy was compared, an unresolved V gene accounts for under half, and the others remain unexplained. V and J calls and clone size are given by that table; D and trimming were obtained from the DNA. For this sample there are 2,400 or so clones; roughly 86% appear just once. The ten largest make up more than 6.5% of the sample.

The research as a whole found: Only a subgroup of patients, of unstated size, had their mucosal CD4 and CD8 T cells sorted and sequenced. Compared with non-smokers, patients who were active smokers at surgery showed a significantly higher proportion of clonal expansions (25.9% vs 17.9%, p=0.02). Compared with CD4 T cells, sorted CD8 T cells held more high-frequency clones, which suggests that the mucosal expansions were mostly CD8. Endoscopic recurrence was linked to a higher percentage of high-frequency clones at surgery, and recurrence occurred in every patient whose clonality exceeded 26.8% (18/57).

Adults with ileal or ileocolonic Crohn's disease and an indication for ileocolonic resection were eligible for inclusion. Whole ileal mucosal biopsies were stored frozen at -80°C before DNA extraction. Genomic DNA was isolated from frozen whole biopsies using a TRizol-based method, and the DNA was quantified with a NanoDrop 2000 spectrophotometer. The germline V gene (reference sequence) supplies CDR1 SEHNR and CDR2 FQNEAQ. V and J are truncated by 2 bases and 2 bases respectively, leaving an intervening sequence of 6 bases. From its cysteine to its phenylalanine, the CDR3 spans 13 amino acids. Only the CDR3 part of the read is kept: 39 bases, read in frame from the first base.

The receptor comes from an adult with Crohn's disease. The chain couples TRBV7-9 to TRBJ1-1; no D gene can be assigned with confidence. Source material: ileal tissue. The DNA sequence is TGTGCCAGCAGCTTAAGCAGTAACACTGAAGCTTTCTTT. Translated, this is CASSLSSNTEAFF.